The next 32 T cell receptor beta chains were all read from a single sample in a study of identical twins. One entry per CDR3 protein, called by TCRdb with MiXCR from the 5' RACE reads. This sample has approximately 500,000 distinct CDR3 sequences, with about 15% found just once. A further study also used this sample, focusing on yellow fever vaccine responses in identical twins.

The specimen sequenced was CD4+ T cells sorted from blood. The receptors were gathered from a woman aged 18 to 35 in good health.

This clonotype was observed a few times. The chain links TRBV6-6 to TRBJ2-3; D call uncertain. Germline CDR1 is MNHNY and CDR2 is SVGAGI (reference sequence). V was cut by 6 bases and J by 5 bases, with 6 bases left in between. The CDR3 has 11 amino acids. This chain's CDR3 is CASRYLDTQYF. The CDR3 nucleotides read TGTGCCAGCAGGTACCTAGATACGCAGTATTTT.

The chain has TRBV6-2 or TRBV6-3 and TRBJ2-1; 11 bases map to TRBD2. V lost 2 bases, J lost 2 bases, and 17 bases stayed unmatched. Germline V CDR1 and CDR2: MNHEY, SVGEGT. The CDR3 loop spans 21 amino acids. Written as DNA, the CDR3 is TGTGCCAGCAGTTACCAACCCAACCCTACGACTAGCGGGACAACCTACAATGAGCAGTTCTTC. As protein: CASSYQPNPTTSGTTYNEQFF.

The chain combines TRBV11-2 with TRBJ2-6, with 8 bases identical to TRBD1. Unmatched junction bases numbered 14, after V lost 0 bases and J lost 1 base. The CDR3 is made up of 21 amino acids. In germline, CDR1 is SGHAT, CDR2 FQNNGV. CDR3 in amino acids: CASSLDPVQGARVSGANVLTF. The DNA for the CDR3 is TGTGCCAGCAGCTTAGATCCTGTGCAGGGGGCGCGGGTTTCTGGGGCCAACGTCCTGACTTTC.

This clonotype came up a few times. This chain uses TRBV12-3 or TRBV12-4 with TRBJ2-7, with 7 positions matching TRBD1. The CDR3 is made up of 13 amino acids. With 7 bases clipped from V and 3 bases from J, the junction kept 6 bases outside the gene matches. CDR3 DNA: TGTGCCAGCACCCAGACAGGGAACTACGAGCAGTACTTC. Its translation: CASTQTGNYEQYF.

The V and J genes are TRBV28 and TRBJ2-3, with D tentatively TRBD2 (5 bases). Germline V gene sequence: CDR1 MDHEN, CDR2 SYDVKM. The CDR3 has 14 amino acids. CDR3 in amino acids: CALSRGYSTDTQYF. The DNA for the CDR3 is TGTGCTCTCTCCCGGGGATACAGCACAGATACGCAGTATTTT.

This clonotype was seen more than once but under ten times. This rearrangement joins TRBV15 to TRBJ2-6; D could derive from TRBD1 or TRBD2 (5 bases each). The V end was cut by 11 bases, the J end by 2 bases, with 19 bases between. CDR1 and CDR2 from the germline V gene are LNHNV and YYDKDF (reference sequence). CDR3 length: 16 amino acids. DNA of the CDR3: TGTGCCGTGAGTAGGGGACCGTTAGCTGGGGCCAACGTCCTGACTTTC. It specifies CAVSRGPLAGANVLTF.

V usage is TRBV4-1 and J usage is TRBJ2-3; the D is unclear. The germline CDR1 and CDR2 sequences are MGHRA and YSYEKL. This CDR3 region has 14 residues. V dropped 2 bases and J dropped 6 bases, with 12 bases sitting between them. This chain's CDR3 is CASSQLLAGDTQYF. CDR3 bases: TGCGCCAGCAGCCAATTACTCGCCGGGGATACGCAGTATTTT.

This chain joins TRBV10-3 and TRBJ2-1; D gene unclear. The CDR3 runs to 14 residues. CDR1 ENHRY and CDR2 SYGVKD come from the germline V gene. Trimming pared 4 bases from V and 0 bases from J, leaving 7 bases between. The chain's CDR3 is CAISAAFSYNEQFF. DNA for the CDR3: TGTGCCATCAGTGCGGCGTTCTCCTACAATGAGCAGTTCTTC.

The chain combines TRBV20-1 with TRBJ1-3, with 8 bases that match TRBD1. V shed 2 bases and J 0 bases; nucleotides not matched to a gene: 6. The CDR3 is made up of 16 amino acids. The V gene's germline CDR1 is DFQATT and CDR2 SNEGSKA (reference sequence). The CDR3 here is CSARSTGAVSGNTIYF. The CDR3 DNA reads TGCAGTGCTAGATCGACAGGGGCCGTCTCTGGAAACACCATATATTTT.

The chain uses TRBV6-5 and TRBJ2-1; 10 bases match TRBD2. V was clipped by 2 bases and J by 0 bases; unmatched bases: 7. CDR1 and CDR2 (germline): MNHEY, SVGAGI. The CDR3 totals 18 residues. The CDR3 DNA reads TGTGCCAGCAGTTACCACACTAGCGGGAAAAGCTCCTACAATGAGCAGTTCTTC. Amino acids: CASSYHTSGKSSYNEQFF.

The gene calls are TRBV7-8 and TRBJ2-1; D is ambiguous. CDR3 length: 14 amino acids. The V end lost 1 base, the J end lost 2 bases, and 6 bases lay between the germline ends. Germline assignment: CDR1 SGHVS and CDR2 FQNEAQ. The CDR3 DNA follows: TGTGCCAGCAGCTTAGGGAACCCCTACAATGAGCAGTTCTTC. Translated: CASSLGNPYNEQFF. The whole variable domain, filled in from reference TRBV7-8 and TRBJ2-1, reads GAGVSQSPRYKVAKRGQDVALRCDPISGHVSLFWYQQALGQGPEFLTYFQNEAQLDKSGLPSDRFFAERPEGSVSTLKIQRTQQEDSAVYLCASSLGNPYNEQFFGPGTRLTVL.

This clonotype was recorded at least ten times. The J gene is TRBJ2-1, the V gene TRBV6-1, with 15 bases matching TRBD2. Germline assignment: CDR1 MNHNS and CDR2 SASEGT. After removal of 9 bases from V and 3 bases from J, the junction contained 6 bases not matched to a gene. The CDR3 loop spans 16 amino acids. CDR3 protein: CASWTSGRASYNEQFF. CDR3 DNA: TGTGCCAGTTGGACTAGCGGGAGGGCCAGCTACAATGAGCAGTTCTTC.

The CDR3 DNA sequence: TGTGCCACCAGTGCGGGGAATTCACCCCTCCACTTT. Translated, it gives CATSAGNSPLHF. J is TRBJ1-6 and V is TRBV24-1; D remains ambiguous. This CDR3 has 12 residues. V dropped 5 bases and J dropped 7 bases, with 5 bases sitting between them. Germline CDR1 and CDR2: KGHDR and SFDVKD.

This clonotype has a handful of counts. V is TRBV6-2 or TRBV6-3 and J is TRBJ2-7; D ambiguous. V gave up 0 bases and J gave up 6 bases, with 9 bases separating them. From germline, CDR1 is MNHEY and CDR2 SVGEGT. This CDR3 contains 13 residues. Here the CDR3 reads CASSYSREVEQYV. For the CDR3, the DNA is TGTGCCAGCAGTTACTCGAGAGAGGTCGAGCAGTACGTC.

The chain links TRBV11-2 to TRBJ1-5; possibly TRBD1 for D (5 bases). V gave up 5 bases and J gave up 9 bases, with 11 bases separating them. Per the germline V gene, CDR1 is SGHAT and CDR2 is FQNNGV. This CDR3 spans 12 amino acids. This chain's CDR3 is CASSPDGGPQHF. The CDR3 DNA sequence: TGTGCCAGCAGCCCCGATGGGGGGCCCCAGCATTTT.

The chain combines TRBV18 with TRBJ2-7, with TRBD1 matching over 9 bases. With 4 bases clipped from V and 7 bases from J, the junction kept 8 bases outside the gene matches. This CDR3 has 14 amino acids. Germline CDR1 is KGHSH and CDR2 is LQKENI. CDR3 region: CASSRTGGPGEQYV. DNA for the CDR3: TGTGCCAGCTCACGTACAGGGGGCCCGGGTGAGCAGTACGTC.

This clonotype was counted many times. The chain carries TRBV5-6 and TRBJ2-7, with D possibly being TRBD2 (5 bases). The CDR3 is 13 residues long. Trimming pared 4 bases from V and 0 bases from J, leaving 8 bases between. Germline V lookup: CDR1 SGHDT, CDR2 YYEEEE. As DNA, the CDR3 is TGTGCCAGCAGCCGGGAACACTCCTACGAGCAGTACGTC. It encodes CASSREHSYEQYV.

This clonotype was seen a handful of times. V gene TRBV11-2 combines with J gene TRBJ2-1; D might be TRBD1 (6 bases). V gave up 4 bases and J gave up 7 bases, with 11 bases separating them. CDR1 and CDR2 (germline): SGHAT, FQNNGV. The CDR3 consists of 13 residues. The CDR3 DNA sequence: TGTGCCAGCAGCTCGGACAGCCTAAATGAGCAGTTCTTC. Its protein product is CASSSDSLNEQFF.

This clonotype came up a few times. The rearrangement uses TRBV11-2 and TRBJ2-7, with D unresolved. The CDR3 sequence is 14 residues long. The germline V gene has CDR1 SGHAT and CDR2 FQNNGV. The V end was cut by 3 bases, the J end by 7 bases, with 16 bases between. CDR3 sequence (DNA): TGTGCCAGCAGCTTCGGTCTGGGGTACGCTGAGCAGTACTTC. It specifies CASSFGLGYAEQYF.

This clonotype was detected a few times. The chain recombines TRBV12-3 or TRBV12-4 with TRBJ1-2, with no clear D. Trimming pared 7 bases from V and 5 bases from J, leaving 17 bases between. This CDR3 contains 14 residues. Here the CDR3 DNA reads TGTGCCAGCACCTTGGTAGCCCCCTCGTATGGCTACACCTTC. Protein product: CASTLVAPSYGYTF.

This clonotype was counted only a few times. J is TRBJ2-2 and V is TRBV11-2, with 12 bases that match TRBD1. The CDR3 sequence is 18 residues long. V shed 5 bases, J shed 0 bases, and the junction held 7 bases outside the gene matches. Germline CDR1 and CDR2: SGHAT and FQNNGV. The DNA for the CDR3 is TGTGCCAGCAGCCCTCGGGACAGGGGGCTTTCGAACACCGGGGAGCTGTTTTTT. Protein: CASSPRDRGLSNTGELFF. The full variable domain, with the rest looked up from reference TRBV11-2 and TRBJ2-2, is EAGVAQSPRYKIIEKRQSVAFWCNPISGHATLYWYQQILGQGPKLLIQFQNNGVVDDSQLPKDRFSAERLKGVDSTLKIQPAKLEDSAVYLCASSPRDRGLSNTGELFFGEGSRLTVL.

This clonotype was seen a handful of times. The chain links TRBV28 to TRBJ2-1; maybe TRBD2 (6 bases). The length of the CDR3 is 19 residues. V was pared by 2 bases and J by 6 bases, with 26 bases between. Germline assignment: CDR1 MDHEN and CDR2 SYDVKM. The CDR3 sequence: CASSLPDLPGTAPINEQFF. For the CDR3, the DNA is TGTGCCAGCAGTTTACCCGACCTCCCCGGGACTGCTCCTATCAATGAGCAGTTCTTC.

As DNA, the CDR3 is TGCAGCGTTCACTCCACAGATACGCAGTATTTT. Protein sequence: CSVHSTDTQYF. The J gene is TRBJ2-3, the V gene TRBV29-1, with D uncertain. This CDR3 comprises 11 residues. CDR1 SQVTM and CDR2 ANQGSEA come from the germline V gene. Trimming left V 5 bases short and J 2 bases short, with 5 bases between.

This clonotype was picked up a small number of times. This chain connects TRBV7-9 to TRBJ1-5; D is uncertain. Germline CDR1 is SEHNR and CDR2 is FQNEAQ (reference sequence). The CDR3 is 14 residues long. Trimming removed 4 bases from V and 0 bases from J, with 7 bases in between. CDR3 DNA sequence: TGTGCCAGCAGCTCCCAGGATAGCAATCAGCCCCAGCATTTT. This gives the protein CASSSQDSNQPQHF.

Points on this clonotype: A much larger clone sits a single nucleotide away, making a read error possible. The chain has TRBV12-3 or TRBV12-4 and TRBJ2-1; 7 bases agree with TRBD1. This CDR3 has 14 residues. V was pared by 7 bases and J by 7 bases, with 10 bases of the junction left unmatched. The CDR3 nucleotides are TGTGCCAGCAACCCGGGACAGTGGTGGAATGAGCAGTTCTTC. Translated, it gives CASNPGQWWNEQFF.

This clonotype was detected only a few times. This chain uses TRBV27 with TRBJ2-1; D is perhaps TRBD2 (6 bases). The germline V and J ends were trimmed by 6 bases and 6 bases, with 18 bases remaining between them. CDR3 length: 15 residues. The germline V gene has CDR1 MNHEY and CDR2 SMNVEV (reference sequence). The DNA for the CDR3 is TGTGCCAGCAGCCCCGGACTATACTACGTCAATGAGCAGTTCTTC. Translation: CASSPGLYYVNEQFF.

The chain links TRBV28 to TRBJ2-3; D is unclear. Germline V gene data show CDR1 as MDHEN and CDR2 as SYDVKM. V gave up 6 bases and J gave up 0 bases, with 13 bases separating them. This CDR3 contains 15 residues. CDR3 sequence: CASSPGRVSTDTQYF. The CDR3 DNA reads as TGTGCCAGCAGCCCCGGAAGGGTAAGCACAGATACGCAGTATTTT.

This clonotype has more than one count but fewer than ten. The chain couples TRBV7-8 to TRBJ2-6; tentative D call: TRBD1 (6 bases). Trimming stripped 3 bases from V and 0 bases from J, with 12 bases between. Germline CDR1 and CDR2: SGHVS and FQNEAQ. The CDR3 length is 17 residues. This CDR3 reads CASSLTDRPSGANVLTF. The CDR3, as DNA: TGTGCCAGCAGCTTGACCGACAGGCCCTCTGGGGCCAACGTCCTGACTTTC.

A few counts support this clonotype. A much larger clone differs from this one at a single base, so this may be a read error. J is TRBJ2-5 and V is TRBV20-1, with 7 bases matching TRBD1. The CDR3 is 17 residues long. CDR1 is DFQATT and CDR2 is SNEGSKA in the germline V gene (reference sequence). As DNA, the CDR3 is TGCTGTGCTAGAGATCTCGAAGGGGGCTCGGGGCAAGAGACCCAGTACTTC. This translates into CCARDLEGGSGQETQYF.

This clonotype was detected a few times. The chain uses TRBV3-1 and TRBJ2-7; weak D call: TRBD1 (5 bases). Germline V gives CDR1 LGHDT, CDR2 YNNKEL (reference sequence). The CDR3 extends over 13 amino acids. Trimming left V 0 bases short and J 5 bases short, with 8 bases between. CDR3 sequence reads: CASSQDRQHEQYF. Written as DNA, the CDR3 is TGTGCCAGCAGCCAAGATAGACAGCACGAGCAGTACTTC.

The table lists this clonotype with a few counts. V gene TRBV5-5 combines with J gene TRBJ2-2; unclear D gene. CDR1 SGHKS and CDR2 YYEKEE come from the germline V gene (reference sequence). V lost 1 base and J lost 3, with 7 bases in between. There are 14 residues in the CDR3. The CDR3 DNA reads as TGTGCCAGCAGCTTGTATTCCCACACCGGGGAGCTGTTTTTT. It codes for CASSLYSHTGELFF.

V usage is TRBV29-1 and J usage is TRBJ1-6; a weak D match, TRBD1 (5 bases). V was clipped by 7 bases and J by 6 bases, with 13 bases between them. This CDR3 contains 13 residues. The germline V gene has CDR1 SQVTM and CDR2 ANQGSEA. CDR3 residues: CSATDSTNSPLHF. The CDR3 DNA reads TGCAGCGCCACCGACAGTACTAATTCACCCCTCCACTTT.